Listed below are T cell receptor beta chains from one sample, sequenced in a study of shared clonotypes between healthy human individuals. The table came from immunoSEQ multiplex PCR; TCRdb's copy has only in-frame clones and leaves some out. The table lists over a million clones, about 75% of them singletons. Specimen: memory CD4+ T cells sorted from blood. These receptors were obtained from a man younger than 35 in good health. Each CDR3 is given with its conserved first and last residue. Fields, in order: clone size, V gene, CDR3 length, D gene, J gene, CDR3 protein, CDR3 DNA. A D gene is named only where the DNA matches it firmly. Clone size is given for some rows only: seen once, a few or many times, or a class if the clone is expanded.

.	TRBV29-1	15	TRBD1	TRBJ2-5	CSAEPGTGGAETQYF	TGCAGCGCCGAACCCGGGACAGGGGGCGCAGAGACCCAGTACTTC
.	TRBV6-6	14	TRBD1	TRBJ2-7	CASRAGQGPWEQYF	TGTGCCAGCAGGGCGGGACAGGGGCCTTGGGAGCAGTACTTC
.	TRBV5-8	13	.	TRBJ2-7	CASSRVRAGEQYF	TGTGCCAGCAGCCGTGTCAGGGCAGGCGAGCAGTACTTC
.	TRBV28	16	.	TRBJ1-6	CASSFEFVARGSPLHF	TGTGCCAGCAGTTTCGAGTTCGTGGCCCGAGGTTCACCCCTCCACTTT
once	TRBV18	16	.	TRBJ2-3	CASSRGTPLGTDTQYF	TGTGCCAGCTCACGCGGGACGCCCTTGGGCACAGATACGCAGTATTTT
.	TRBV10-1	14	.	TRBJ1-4	CASSEGSVNEKLFF	TGCGCCAGCAGTGAGGGATCCGTTAATGAAAAACTGTTTTTT
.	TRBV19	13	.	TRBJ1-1	CASSRTMNTEAFF	TGTGCCAGTAGCAGGACTATGAACACTGAAGCTTTCTTT
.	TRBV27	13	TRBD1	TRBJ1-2	CASSLTGGSGYTF	TGTGCCAGCAGTTTGACAGGGGGGTCTGGCTACACCTTC
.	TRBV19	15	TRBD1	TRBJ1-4	CASSMRRDSNEKLFF	TGTGCCAGTAGTATGCGTAGGGACAGTAATGAAAAACTGTTTTTT
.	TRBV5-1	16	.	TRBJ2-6	CASSSGWGEGANVLTF	TGCGCCAGCAGCTCCGGATGGGGTGAAGGGGCCAACGTCCTGACTTTC
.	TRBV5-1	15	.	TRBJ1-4	CASTLQPATNEKLFF	TGCGCCAGCACCCTCCAGCCTGCAACTAATGAAAAACTGTTTTTT
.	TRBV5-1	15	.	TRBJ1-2	CASSQQGGWNYGYTF	TGCGCCAGCAGCCAGCAGGGAGGCTGGAACTATGGCTACACCTTC
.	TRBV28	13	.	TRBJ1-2	CASSLSQGKDYTF	TGTGCCAGCAGTTTGTCGCAGGGGAAGGACTACACCTTC
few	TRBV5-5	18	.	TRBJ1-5	CASSLKIGGTSSNQPQHF	TGTGCCAGCAGCTTGAAGATAGGGGGGACCTCTAGCAATCAGCCCCAGCATTTT
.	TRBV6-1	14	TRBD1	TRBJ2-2	CAGRGQGDTGELFF	TGTGCCGGTCGTGGACAGGGAGATACCGGGGAGCTGTTTTTT
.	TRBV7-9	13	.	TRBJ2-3	CAARGEGADTQYF	TGTGCCGCGAGGGGGGAAGGAGCAGATACGCAGTATTTT
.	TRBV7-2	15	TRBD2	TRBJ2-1	CASRGGSGIYNEQFF	TGTGCCAGCAGGGGAGGTAGCGGGATCTACAATGAGCAGTTCTTC
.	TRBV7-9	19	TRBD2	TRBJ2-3	CASSSALRGGQASTDTQYF	TGTGCCAGCAGCTCTGCTTTGCGGGGGGGCCAAGCCAGCACAGATACGCAGTATTTT
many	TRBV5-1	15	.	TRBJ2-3	CASSLLDRSTDTQYF	TGCGCCAGCAGCTTACTGGACAGAAGCACAGATACGCAGTATTTT
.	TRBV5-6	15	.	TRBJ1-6	CASSLGSSYNSPLHF	TGTGCCAGCAGCCTGGGAAGCTCCTATAATTCACCCCTCCACTTT
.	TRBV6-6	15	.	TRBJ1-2	CASSYEGLPAYGYTF	TGTGCCAGCAGTTACGAGGGCCTCCCCGCATATGGCTACACCTTC
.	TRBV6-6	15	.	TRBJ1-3	CASSYSRGTGNTIYF	TGTGCCAGCAGTTACTCGCGGGGGACTGGAAACACCATATATTTT
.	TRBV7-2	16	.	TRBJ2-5	CASTVLVAGGQETQYF	TGTGCCAGCACCGTCCTCGTGGCGGGTGGACAAGAGACCCAGTACTTC
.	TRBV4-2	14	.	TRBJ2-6	CASSQTGGANVLTF	TGTGCCAGCAGCCAGACGGGGGGGGCCAACGTCCTGACTTTC
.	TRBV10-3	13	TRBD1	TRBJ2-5	CAISTGNIETQYF	TGTGCCATCTCGACAGGGAATATTGAGACCCAGTACTTC
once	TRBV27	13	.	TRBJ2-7	CASRVAGGYEQYF	TGTGCCAGCAGAGTCGCCGGGGGATACGAGCAGTACTTC
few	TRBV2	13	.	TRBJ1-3	CASHRRSGNTIYF	TGTGCCAGTCACCGGCGCTCTGGAAACACCATATATTTT
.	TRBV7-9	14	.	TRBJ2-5	CASSQNPTGKTQYF	TGTGCCAGCAGCCAAAACCCCACAGGGAAGACCCAGTACTTC
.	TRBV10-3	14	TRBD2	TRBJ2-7	CAISELTSGYEQYF	TGTGCCATCAGTGAGCTCACTAGCGGATACGAGCAGTACTTC
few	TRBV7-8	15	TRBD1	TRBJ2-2	CASSFRTGGSGELFF	TGTGCCAGCAGCTTTAGGACAGGGGGATCCGGGGAGCTGTTTTTT